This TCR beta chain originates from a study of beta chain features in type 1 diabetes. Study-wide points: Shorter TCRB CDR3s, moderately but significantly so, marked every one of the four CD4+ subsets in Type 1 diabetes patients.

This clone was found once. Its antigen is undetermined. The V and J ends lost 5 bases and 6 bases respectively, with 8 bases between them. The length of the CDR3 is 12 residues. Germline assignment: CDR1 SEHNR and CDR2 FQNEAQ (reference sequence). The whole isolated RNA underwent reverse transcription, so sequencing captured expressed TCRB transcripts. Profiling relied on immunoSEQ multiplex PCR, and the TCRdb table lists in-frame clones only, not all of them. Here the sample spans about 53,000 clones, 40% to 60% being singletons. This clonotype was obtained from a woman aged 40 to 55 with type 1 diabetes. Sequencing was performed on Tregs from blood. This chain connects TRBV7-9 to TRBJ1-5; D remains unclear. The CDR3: CASSAAGQPQHF. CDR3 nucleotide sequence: TGTGCCAGCAGCGCTGCAGGTCAGCCCCAGCATTTT.